This T cell receptor (beta chain) was retrieved from a study of cytomegalovirus exposure and HLA in healthy donors. Whole-study context: There were about 85 million unique TCRs (from HLA-typed donors) in an early data release. Findings and limits, study-wide: In an earlier analysis, in approximately 570 donors, most V segments appeared productive either ~87% or ~30% of the time. TRBV6-2, TRBV6-3 and some other V segments were unresolvable in 87-base-pair reads. The study assumed roughly uniform donor sequencing depth for presence/absence analyses.

Notes on this clone: Antigen specificity is unknown.

Germline loops: CDR1 SGHAT, CDR2 FQNNGV. The CDR3 is 15 amino acids. V gave up 2 bases and J gave up 5 bases, with 13 bases separating them. The study ran its PCR with 60 Vbeta and 13 Jbeta primers. Sequencing was performed with immunoSEQ multiplex PCR; in TCRdb, only in-frame clones are kept and a portion is missing. Among around 100,000 clones listed, over 75% were seen once. The sequenced material came from PBMCs. This receptor was obtained from a male donor in good health and CMV-seropositive. The rearrangement joins TRBV11-2 to TRBJ2-4, with D possibly matching TRBD1 (6 bases). The CDR3 here is CASSLIQGFENIQYF. CDR3 DNA sequence: TGTGCCAGCAGCTTAATCCAGGGGTTCGAAAACATTCAGTACTTC.